In its sample, the clone carrying this T cell receptor (beta chain) was seen many times. The antigen remains unidentified. V gave up 5 bases and J gave up 7 bases; unmatched junction bases: 6. The CDR3 contains 14 residues. The germline V gene has CDR1 MDHEN and CDR2 SYDVKM. CDR3-region Arm-PCR and iRepertoire HTBI primers produced the TCR beta libraries. TCRdb itself ran the multiplex PCR reads through MiXCR, one entry per CDR3 protein. The table records about 320,000 distinct CDR3 sequences, about 20% of them present only once. Time point given: newly diagnosed GD, antithyroid drugs for less than 3 months. Scientists built the TCR library using RNA that was extracted from PBMCs. American Thyroid Association guidelines defined how Graves' disease was diagnosed. These data are taken from a study of regulatory T cells in long-lasting Graves disease. Study in general: Antithyroid drugs had been taken by newly diagnosed Graves' patients for under 3 months. General study points: Persistent Graves' patients showed less TCR diversity than newly diagnosed patients showed.

The sample consisted of peripheral blood mononuclear cells (PBMCs), taken at new diagnosis, from a patient treated with antithyroid drugs. The chain carries TRBV28 and TRBJ1-2, with 11 bases identical to TRBD1. The receptor was isolated from a female donor with Graves disease. The CDR3 protein is CASSGQGAGFGYTF. The CDR3 coding sequence is TGTGCCAGCAGTGGACAGGGGGCCGGCTTTGGCTACACCTTC.